One and the same sample provided the 20 T cell receptor beta chains below, sequenced in a study of blood T cell repertoires in COVID-19. The table came from immunoSEQ multiplex PCR; TCRdb's copy has only in-frame clones and leaves some out. The data contain some 330,000 clones, over 70% of them singletons. Sequenced input: PBMCs or T cells enriched from blood (not recorded which). These receptors came from a man aged 25 to 45 who had recovered from COVID-19.

This clone showed up just once. V is TRBV28 and J is TRBJ1-5; possibly TRBD1 for D (6 bases). The CDR3 contains 15 residues. V lost 3 bases to trimming and J lost 5 bases, with 14 bases between them. In germline, CDR1 is MDHEN, CDR2 SYDVKM. CDR3 nucleotide sequence: TGTGCCAGCAGTTTTGTAAAGGGGGGGGATCAGCCCCAGCATTTT. As protein: CASSFVKGGDQPQHF.

The genes are TRBV10-3 and TRBJ2-3; 13 nucleotides match TRBD2. The CDR3 has 19 amino acids. The ends lost 6 bases at V and 2 bases at J; junction bases unmatched: 14. Germline CDR1 ENHRY, CDR2 SYGVKD. CDR3 DNA: TGTGCCATCAGCACCGGGACTAGCGGGACACGCTCCCTCACAGATACGCAGTATTTT. Residues: CAISTGTSGTRSLTDTQYF.

The V call is TRBV7-3, the J call TRBJ2-5; TRBD2 agrees at 10 bases. CDR1 and CDR2 from the germline V gene are SGHTA and FQGTGA. CDR3 length: 15 residues. J lost 5 bases, V lost 5 bases, and 8 bases had no gene match. The CDR3 spells CASSPSGGAWETQYF. The CDR3 coding sequence is TGTGCCAGCAGCCCCAGCGGGGGGGCCTGGGAGACCCAGTACTTC.

V gene TRBV10-1 combines with J gene TRBJ2-2; D unresolved. CDR3 length: 12 residues. Looked up from germline, CDR1 is WNHNN and CDR2 is SYGVQD (reference sequence). The V and J ends lost 5 bases and 4 bases respectively, with 5 bases between them. The CDR3 is CASSRSTGELFF. Written as DNA, the CDR3 is TGCGCCAGCAGTCGGAGCACCGGGGAGCTGTTTTTT.

The CDR3 region is CASSHTGGNQPQHF. The CDR3 bases are TGTGCCAGCAGCCACACCGGGGGGAATCAGCCCCAGCATTTT. The chain has TRBV27 and TRBJ1-5, with D perhaps TRBD1 (5 bases). V lost 6 bases to trimming and J lost 4 bases, with 13 bases between them. Per germline, CDR1 MNHEY and CDR2 SMNVEV (reference sequence). This CDR3 is built from 14 residues.

The CDR3 coding sequence is TGTGCCAGCAGCCAATCGACAGGATCAGGAAAACTGTTTTTT. Amino acids: CASSQSTGSGKLFF. The gene calls are TRBV3-1 (or the pseudogene TRBV3-2) and TRBJ1-4; D may be TRBD1 (6 bases). In germline, CDR1 is LGHDT, CDR2 YNNKEL (reference sequence). The CDR3 contains 14 residues. V was clipped by 2 bases and J by 10 bases, with 14 bases between them.

The CDR3 loop reads CASSYLSDSYEQYF. CDR3 bases: TGTGCCAGCAGTTACCTCTCGGACAGCTACGAGCAGTACTTC. This chain links TRBV6-2 or TRBV6-3 with TRBJ2-7; a possible D gene is TRBD1 (6 bases). This CDR3 region has 14 residues. The ends were cut back, 2 bases at V and 3 bases at J, with 11 bases in the middle. Germline CDR1 and CDR2: MNHEY and SVGEGT.

CDR3 sequence reads: CASTPSTLSGYTF. In DNA, the CDR3 is TGTGCCAGCACCCCCTCCACTCTCTCAGGCTACACCTTC. The chain carries TRBV27 and TRBJ1-2; no clear D gene. Germline CDR1 MNHEY, CDR2 SMNVEV (reference sequence). V was shortened by 7 bases and J by 8 bases, with 17 bases between the two germline ends. The CDR3 is made up of 13 amino acids.

This chain links TRBV7-2 with TRBJ1-4; D is perhaps TRBD1 (5 bases). Trimming removed 1 base from V and 6 bases from J, with 12 bases in between. Per germline, CDR1 SGHTA and CDR2 FQGNSA. The CDR3 is made up of 15 amino acids. For the CDR3, the DNA is TGTGCCAGCAGCTTAGGACAGACCCGGGATGAAAAACTGTTTTTT. Protein sequence: CASSLGQTRDEKLFF.

V gene TRBV10-3 combines with J gene TRBJ2-5; maybe TRBD2 (5 bases). This CDR3 has 14 amino acids. V was cut by 2 bases and J by 1 base, with 8 bases left in between. Looked up from germline, CDR1 is ENHRY and CDR2 is SYGVKD. CDR3: CAISEGRAQETQYF. CDR3 sequence (DNA): TGTGCCATCAGTGAGGGGCGGGCCCAAGAGACCCAGTACTTC.

This clone was counted between two and nine times. CDR3 protein: CASSERRTSGAGELFF. The DNA of the CDR3 is TGCGCCAGCAGCGAAAGACGGACTAGCGGGGCCGGGGAGCTGTTTTTT. The chain links TRBV10-1 to TRBJ2-2; 12 bases are a match to TRBD2. The germline V gene encodes CDR1 WNHNN and CDR2 SYGVQD (reference sequence). The CDR3 length is 16 residues. The ends lost 6 bases at V and 6 bases at J; junction bases unmatched: 8.

The chain uses TRBV7-2 and TRBJ1-5; 7 positions agree with TRBD1. Germline loops: CDR1 SGHTA, CDR2 FQGNSA. The V gene end was trimmed by 1 base and the J gene end by 5 bases; junction bases not matched to a gene: 5. The CDR3 is 15 residues long. The CDR3 protein is CASSLVKGAYQPQHF. DNA of the CDR3: TGTGCCAGCAGCTTAGTTAAGGGGGCATATCAGCCCCAGCATTTT.

The V call is TRBV5-1, the J call TRBJ1-5; 8 bases match TRBD1. The CDR3 is 14 residues long. Germline V gives CDR1 SGHRS, CDR2 YFSETQ. V shed 2 bases, J shed 6 bases, and the junction held 4 bases outside the gene matches. The CDR3: CASSLQGGSQPQHF. DNA of the CDR3: TGCGCCAGCAGCTTACAGGGGGGCTCTCAGCCCCAGCATTTT.

This chain uses TRBV9 with TRBJ2-3; 15 bases fit TRBD2. CDR1 is SGDLS and CDR2 is YYNGEE in the germline V gene. The V and J ends lost 0 bases and 3 bases, in that order; junction bases with no gene match: 8. There are 19 residues in the CDR3. The CDR3 DNA reads TGTGCCAGCAGCGTAGAGAGGACTAGCGGGGGGGTGGTTACAGATACGCAGTATTTT. Its translation: CASSVERTSGGVVTDTQYF.

J is TRBJ1-6 and V is TRBV28; the D is unclear. The CDR3 runs 16 residues. The germline V and J ends were trimmed by 4 bases and 5 bases, with 15 bases remaining between them. Germline V lookup: CDR1 MDHEN, CDR2 SYDVKM. CDR3: CASSSRGNPNNSPLHF. CDR3 sequence (DNA): TGTGCCAGCAGTTCCCGAGGAAACCCCAATAATTCACCCCTCCACTTT.

The CDR3 nucleotides are TGTGCCAGCAGCCTAGAGCGGGGGGATCAAGAGACCCAGTACTTC. It encodes CASSLERGDQETQYF. This rearrangement joins TRBV4-2 to TRBJ2-5; TRBD2 matches 9 bases. The ends lost 4 bases at V and 2 bases at J; junction bases unmatched: 5. Germline V lookup: CDR1 LGHNA, CDR2 YNFKEQ. The CDR3 extends over 15 amino acids.

The chain carries TRBV12-3 or TRBV12-4 and TRBJ2-3; D might be TRBD1 (6 bases). V was clipped by 7 bases and J by 5 bases, with 13 bases between them. CDR3 size: 13 residues. CDR3 sequence (DNA): TGTGCCAGCAAAACAGGGCCTCGAGATACGCAGTATTTT. Translation: CASKTGPRDTQYF.

This chain joins TRBV28 and TRBJ1-3; D is uncertain. V was clipped by 6 bases and J by 0 bases, with 9 bases between them. Germline loops: CDR1 MDHEN, CDR2 SYDVKM. This CDR3 comprises 14 residues. As DNA, the CDR3 is TGTGCCAGCAGCTCGGAGTTCTCTGGAAACACCATATATTTT. Translating it yields CASSSEFSGNTIYF.

This clone was observed a few times. This chain links TRBV6-5 with TRBJ1-5, with D perhaps TRBD1 (5 bases). The germline CDR1 and CDR2 sequences are MNHEY and SVGAGI. The V end lost 6 bases, the J end lost 8 bases, and 20 bases lay between the germline ends. The CDR3 has 15 amino acids. The DNA of the CDR3 is TGTGCCAGCAGCCCCTTTTCCCGGGACTCCAAGCCCCAGCATTTT. It codes for CASSPFSRDSKPQHF.

This chain joins TRBV3-1 (or the pseudogene TRBV3-2) and TRBJ2-5; 11 bases map to TRBD1. From germline, CDR1 is LGHDT and CDR2 YNNKEL (reference sequence). There are 15 residues in the CDR3. Unmatched junction bases numbered 3, after V lost 1 base and J lost 5 bases. CDR3 loop: CASSQGTGGGETQYF. CDR3 coding DNA: TGTGCCAGCAGCCAAGGGACAGGGGGCGGCGAGACCCAGTACTTC.